This record looks at one T cell receptor beta chain sequence and its context. Seattle's cohort entered during active infection and was followed longitudinally. This sample is part of a study of blood T cell repertoires in COVID-19. Across the whole study: From T cells, B-cell-depleted T cells, or PBMCs came the material, which was cDNA or gDNA.

Per the germline V gene, CDR1 is LGHDT and CDR2 is YNNKEL (reference sequence). The V segment lost 1 base and the J segment 4 bases; nucleotides outside the gene matches: 3. This CDR3 region has 15 residues. Original analysis: From reference gene primer amplification, estimates of nucleated cell counts were derived. Produced via immunoSEQ multiplex PCR; TCRdb's table is partial and in-frame only. Clonal size and the V and J genes are those of that table, whereas D and trimming came from the DNA. The sample shows about 120,000 clones, around 90% of them seen only once. The TCR sequence derives from a woman aged 55 to 70 with COVID-19, enrolled during active disease. The chain links TRBV3-1 (or the pseudogene TRBV3-2) to TRBJ1-3; TRBD1 agrees at 8 bases. Sequences were obtained from peripheral blood. The CDR3 sequence: CASSQAGTGGNTIYF. The CDR3 coding sequence is TGTGCCAGCAGCCAAGCTGGGACAGGAGGAAACACCATATATTTT.